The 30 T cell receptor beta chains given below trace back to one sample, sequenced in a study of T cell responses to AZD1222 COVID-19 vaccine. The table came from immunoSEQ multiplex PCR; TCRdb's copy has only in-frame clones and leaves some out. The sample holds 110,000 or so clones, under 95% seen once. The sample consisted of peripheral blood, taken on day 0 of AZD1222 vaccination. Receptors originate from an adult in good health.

The CDR3 nucleotides are TGTGCCAGCAGCCAGTTAGGACTGAGCTACGAGCAGTACTTC. Its protein product is CASSQLGLSYEQYF. V and J are TRBV3-1 (or the pseudogene TRBV3-2) and TRBJ2-7; possible D gene TRBD2, 5 bases. Germline-derived CDR1 and CDR2 are LGHDT and YNNKEL (reference sequence). CDR3 size: 14 residues. V was clipped by 3 bases and J by 3 bases, with 12 bases between them.

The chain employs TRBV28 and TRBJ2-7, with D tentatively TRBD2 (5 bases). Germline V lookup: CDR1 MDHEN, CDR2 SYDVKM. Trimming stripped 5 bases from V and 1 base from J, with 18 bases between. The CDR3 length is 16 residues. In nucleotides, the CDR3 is TGTGCCAGCAGTACCCACGGGGTAGCGAGATCCTACGAGCAGTACTTC. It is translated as CASSTHGVARSYEQYF.

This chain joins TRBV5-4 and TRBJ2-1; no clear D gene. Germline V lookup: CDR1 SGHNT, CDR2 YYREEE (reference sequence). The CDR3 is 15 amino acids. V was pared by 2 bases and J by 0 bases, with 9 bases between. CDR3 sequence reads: CASSLERSSYNEQFF. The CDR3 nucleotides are TGTGCCAGCAGCTTAGAACGCAGCTCCTACAATGAGCAGTTCTTC.

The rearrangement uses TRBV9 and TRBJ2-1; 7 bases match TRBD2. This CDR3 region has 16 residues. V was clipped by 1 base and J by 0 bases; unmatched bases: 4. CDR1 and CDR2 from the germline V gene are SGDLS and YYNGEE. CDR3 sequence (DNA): TGTGCCAGCAGCGTACTAGCGGAGCCCTCCTACAATGAGCAGTTCTTC. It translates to CASSVLAEPSYNEQFF. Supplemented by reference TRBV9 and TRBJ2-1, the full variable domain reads DSGVTQTPKHLITATGQRVTLRCSPRSGDLSVYWYQQSLDQGLQFLIQYYNGEERAKGNILERFSAQQFPDLHSELNLSSLELGDSALYFCASSVLAEPSYNEQFFGPGTRLTVL.

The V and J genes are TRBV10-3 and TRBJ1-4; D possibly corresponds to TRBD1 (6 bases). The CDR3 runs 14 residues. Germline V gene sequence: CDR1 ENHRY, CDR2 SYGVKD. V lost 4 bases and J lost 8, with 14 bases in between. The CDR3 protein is CAISGGPGYEKLFF. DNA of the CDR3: TGTGCCATCAGTGGGGGGCCCGGGTACGAAAAACTGTTTTTT.

The CDR3 bases are TGTGCCAGCAGCCAAGGGACGGCAACTAATTCACCCCTCCACTTT. Protein sequence: CASSQGTATNSPLHF. The rearrangement uses TRBV3-1 (or the pseudogene TRBV3-2) and TRBJ1-6; D is uncertain. CDR3 length: 15 residues. Germline-derived CDR1 and CDR2 are LGHDT and YNNKEL (reference sequence). Trimming removed 1 base at V and 6 bases at J, with 10 bases between.

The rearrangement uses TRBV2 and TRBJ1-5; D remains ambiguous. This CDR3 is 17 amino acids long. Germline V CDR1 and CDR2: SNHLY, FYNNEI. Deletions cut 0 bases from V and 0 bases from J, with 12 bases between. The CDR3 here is CASSEALLGLSNQPQHF. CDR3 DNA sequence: TGTGCCAGCAGTGAAGCGCTCTTGGGCCTTAGCAATCAGCCCCAGCATTTT.

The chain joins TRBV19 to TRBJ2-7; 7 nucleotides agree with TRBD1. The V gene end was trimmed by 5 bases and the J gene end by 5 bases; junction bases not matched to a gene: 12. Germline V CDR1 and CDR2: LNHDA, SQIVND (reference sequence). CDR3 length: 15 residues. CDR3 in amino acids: CASSARQGEVDEQYF. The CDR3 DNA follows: TGTGCCAGTAGTGCCCGACAGGGAGAAGTCGACGAGCAGTACTTC.

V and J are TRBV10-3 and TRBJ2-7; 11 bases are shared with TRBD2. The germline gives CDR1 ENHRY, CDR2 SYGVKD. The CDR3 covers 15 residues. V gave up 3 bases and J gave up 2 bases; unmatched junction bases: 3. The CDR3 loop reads CAISEGLAGPYEQYF. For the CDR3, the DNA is TGTGCCATCAGTGAAGGACTAGCGGGCCCCTACGAGCAGTACTTC.

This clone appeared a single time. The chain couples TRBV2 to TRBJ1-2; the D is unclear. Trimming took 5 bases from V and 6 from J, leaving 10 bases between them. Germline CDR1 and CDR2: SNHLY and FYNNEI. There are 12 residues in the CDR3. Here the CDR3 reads CASSPPSDGYTF. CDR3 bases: TGTGCCAGCAGTCCTCCGTCGGATGGCTACACCTTC.

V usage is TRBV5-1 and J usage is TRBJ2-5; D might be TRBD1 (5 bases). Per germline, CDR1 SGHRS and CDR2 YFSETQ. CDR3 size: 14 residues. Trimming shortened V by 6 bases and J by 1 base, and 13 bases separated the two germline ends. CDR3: CASNKQGSQETQYF. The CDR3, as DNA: TGCGCCAGCAATAAGCAGGGCTCCCAAGAGACCCAGTACTTC.

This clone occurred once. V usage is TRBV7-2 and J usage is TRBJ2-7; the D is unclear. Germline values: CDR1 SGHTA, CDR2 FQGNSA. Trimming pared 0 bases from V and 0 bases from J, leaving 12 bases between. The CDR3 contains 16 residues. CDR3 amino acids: CASSLAGTSSSYEQYF. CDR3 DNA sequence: TGTGCCAGCAGCTTAGCGGGAACCTCTAGCTCCTACGAGCAGTACTTC. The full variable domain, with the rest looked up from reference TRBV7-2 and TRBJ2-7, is GAGVSQSPSNKVTEKGKDVELRCDPISGHTALYWYRQSLGQGLEFLIYFQGNSAPDKSGLPSDRFSAERTGGSVSTLTIQRTQQEDSAVYLCASSLAGTSSSYEQYFGPGTRLTVT.

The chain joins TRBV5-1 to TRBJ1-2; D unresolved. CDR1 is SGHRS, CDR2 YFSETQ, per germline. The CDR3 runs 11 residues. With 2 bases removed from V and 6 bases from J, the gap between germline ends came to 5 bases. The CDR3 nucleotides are TGCGCCAGCAGCTTCGGGAATGGCTACACCTTC. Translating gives CASSFGNGYTF.

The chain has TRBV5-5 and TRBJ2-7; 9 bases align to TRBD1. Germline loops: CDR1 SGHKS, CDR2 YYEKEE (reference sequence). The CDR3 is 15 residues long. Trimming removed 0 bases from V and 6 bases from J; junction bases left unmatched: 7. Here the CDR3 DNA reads TGTGCCAGCAGCTTGGGGGACAGGGTGTCTCGCGAGCAGTACTTC. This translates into CASSLGDRVSREQYF. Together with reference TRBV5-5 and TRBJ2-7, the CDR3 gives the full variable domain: DAGVTQSPTHLIKTRGQQVTLRCSPISGHKSVSWYQQVLGQGPQFIFQYYEKEERGRGNFPDRFSARQFPNYSSELNVNALLLGDSALYLCASSLGDRVSREQYFGPGTRLTVT.

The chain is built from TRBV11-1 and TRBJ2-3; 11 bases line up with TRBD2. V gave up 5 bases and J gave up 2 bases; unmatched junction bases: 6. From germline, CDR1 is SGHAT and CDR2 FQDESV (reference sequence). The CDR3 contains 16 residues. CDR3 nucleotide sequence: TGTGCCAGCAGCCTTAGCGGGAGGGCCTACACAGATACGCAGTATTTT. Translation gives CASSLSGRAYTDTQYF.

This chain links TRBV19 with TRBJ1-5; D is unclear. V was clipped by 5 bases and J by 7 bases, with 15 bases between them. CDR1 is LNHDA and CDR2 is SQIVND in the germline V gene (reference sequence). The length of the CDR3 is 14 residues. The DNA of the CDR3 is TGTGCCAGTAGTTCTCGACCAGAGGGCCAGCCCCAGCATTTT. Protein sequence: CASSSRPEGQPQHF.

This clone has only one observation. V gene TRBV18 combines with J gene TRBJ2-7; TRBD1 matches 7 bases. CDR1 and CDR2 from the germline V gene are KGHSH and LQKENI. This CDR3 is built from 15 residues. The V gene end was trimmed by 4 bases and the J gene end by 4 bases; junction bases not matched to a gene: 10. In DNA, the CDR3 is TGTGCCAGCTCACTGAGACCGGGACAGAGTTACGAGCAGTACTTC. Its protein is CASSLRPGQSYEQYF.

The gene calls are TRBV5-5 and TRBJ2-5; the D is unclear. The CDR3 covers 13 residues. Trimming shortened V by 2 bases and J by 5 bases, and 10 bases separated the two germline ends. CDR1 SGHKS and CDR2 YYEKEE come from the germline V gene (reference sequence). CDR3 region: CASSFGIWETQYF. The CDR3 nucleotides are TGTGCCAGCAGCTTCGGTATTTGGGAGACCCAGTACTTC.

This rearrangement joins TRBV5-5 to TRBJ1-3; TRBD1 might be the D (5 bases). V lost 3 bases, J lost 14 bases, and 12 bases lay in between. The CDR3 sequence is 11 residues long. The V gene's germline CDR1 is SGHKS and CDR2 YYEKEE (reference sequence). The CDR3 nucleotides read TGTGCCAGCAGCTCCCTTGGGGGACTATATTTT. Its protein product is CASSSLGGLYF.

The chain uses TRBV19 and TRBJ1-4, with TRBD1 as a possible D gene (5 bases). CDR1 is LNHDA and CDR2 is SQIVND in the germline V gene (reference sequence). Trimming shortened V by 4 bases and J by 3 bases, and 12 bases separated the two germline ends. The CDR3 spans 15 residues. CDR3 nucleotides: TGTGCCAGTAGTAGGGCCGGACAACCTAATGAAAAACTGTTTTTT. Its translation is CASSRAGQPNEKLFF.

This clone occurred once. The CDR3 spells CASSVGQGALYGYTF. The CDR3 nucleotides are TGTGCCAGCAGTGTGGGACAGGGGGCTCTCTATGGCTACACCTTC. The gene calls are TRBV2 and TRBJ1-2, with 12 bases that match TRBD1. CDR1 and CDR2 (germline): SNHLY, FYNNEI. The CDR3 covers 15 residues. V trimming: 4 bases; J trimming: 4 bases; junction bases outside the gene matches: 4.

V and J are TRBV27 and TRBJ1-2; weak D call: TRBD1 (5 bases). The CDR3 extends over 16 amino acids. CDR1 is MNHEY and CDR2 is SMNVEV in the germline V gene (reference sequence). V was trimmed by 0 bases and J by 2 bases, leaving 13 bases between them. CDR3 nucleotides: TGTGCCAGCAGTTTATCGTGGAGACAGAAAAACTATGGCTACACCTTC. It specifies CASSLSWRQKNYGYTF.

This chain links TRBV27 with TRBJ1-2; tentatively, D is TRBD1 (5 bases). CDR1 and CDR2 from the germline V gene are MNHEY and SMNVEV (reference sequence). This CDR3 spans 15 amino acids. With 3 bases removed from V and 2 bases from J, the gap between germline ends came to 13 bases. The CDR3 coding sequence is TGTGCCAGCAGTTTTTCGGGGACGTCGAACTATGGCTACACCTTC. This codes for CASSFSGTSNYGYTF.

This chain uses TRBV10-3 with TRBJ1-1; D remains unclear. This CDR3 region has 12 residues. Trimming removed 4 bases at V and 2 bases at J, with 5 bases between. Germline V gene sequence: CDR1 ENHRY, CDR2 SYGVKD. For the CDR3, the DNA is TGTGCCATCAGTGCTTTCAACACTGAAGCTTTCTTT. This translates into CAISAFNTEAFF.

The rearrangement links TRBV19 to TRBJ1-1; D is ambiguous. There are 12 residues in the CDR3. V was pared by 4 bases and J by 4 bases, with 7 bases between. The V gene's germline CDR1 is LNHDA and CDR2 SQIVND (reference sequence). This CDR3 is CASSRRLTEAFF. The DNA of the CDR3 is TGTGCCAGTAGTAGGAGACTCACTGAAGCTTTCTTT. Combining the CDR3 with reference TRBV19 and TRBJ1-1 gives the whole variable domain DGGITQSPKYLFRKEGQNVTLSCEQNLNHDAMYWYRQDPGQGLRLIYYSQIVNDFQKGDIAEGYSVSREKKESFPLTVTSAQKNPTAFYLCASSRRLTEAFFGQGTRLTVV.

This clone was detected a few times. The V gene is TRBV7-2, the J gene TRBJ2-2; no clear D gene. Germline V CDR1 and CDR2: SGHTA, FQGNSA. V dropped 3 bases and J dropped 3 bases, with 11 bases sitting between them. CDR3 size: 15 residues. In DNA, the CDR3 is TGTGCCAGCAGCTTTTTCTCTTGGGACACCGGGGAGCTGTTTTTT. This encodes CASSFFSWDTGELFF.

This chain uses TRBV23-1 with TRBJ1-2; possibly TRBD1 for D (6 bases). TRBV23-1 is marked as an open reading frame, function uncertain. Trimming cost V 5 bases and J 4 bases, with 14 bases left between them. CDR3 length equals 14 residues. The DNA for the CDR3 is TGCGCCAGCAGTTACAGGGTAACCCTCTATGGCTACACCTTC. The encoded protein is CASSYRVTLYGYTF.

The CDR3 bases are TGTGCCATCCGACTGACCCGGTCCCCGATTGACAAGGGCAATCAGCCCCAGCATTTT. Its translation: CAIRLTRSPIDKGNQPQHF. The genes are TRBV21-1 and TRBJ1-5. TRBV21-1 is a pseudogene. The CDR3 length is 19 residues.

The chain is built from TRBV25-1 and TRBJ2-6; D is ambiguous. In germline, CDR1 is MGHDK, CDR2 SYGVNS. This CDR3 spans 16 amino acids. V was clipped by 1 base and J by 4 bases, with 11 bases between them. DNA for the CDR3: TGTGCCAGCAGTGAATGGGGTTCCTTAGGGGCCAACGTCCTGACTTTC. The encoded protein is CASSEWGSLGANVLTF.

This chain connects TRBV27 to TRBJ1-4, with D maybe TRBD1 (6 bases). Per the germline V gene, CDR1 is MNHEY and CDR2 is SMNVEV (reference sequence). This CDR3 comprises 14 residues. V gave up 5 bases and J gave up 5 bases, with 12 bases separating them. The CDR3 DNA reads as TGTGCCAGCAGTCGGACAGCTATGAATGAAAAACTGTTTTTT. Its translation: CASSRTAMNEKLFF.